Detailed here is one T cell receptor beta chain. Its antigen is still unknown. The CDR3 has 12 residues. CDR1 is SGHVS, CDR2 FQNEAQ, per germline. V was shortened by 3 bases and J by 7 bases, with 6 bases between the two germline ends. The sample is drawn from a study of T-cell reconstitution after alpha-beta-depleted transplantation in children. Study results and caveats: Newly produced T cells mostly provided counts and TCRbeta diversity after one year, as hyperexpanded clones declined. At day 60, the high TCRbeta diversity found in some patients originated from recipient T cells and thymic progenitors that had survived. In patients about two months after transplant, alpha-beta T cells reportedly arose from several hundred expanded graft clones.

Unique molecular identifiers were incorporated into the prepared TCRbeta library. TCRdb reanalysed the PCR reads using MiXCR and keeps one entry per CDR3 protein. The data show some 260,000 distinct CDR3 sequences, approximately 24% seen once. This sequence originates from a female patient aged 2-10 years who had a stem cell transplant for congenital amegakaryocytic thrombocytopenia, so the T cells may come from the graft donor. Here the sequenced sample was PBMCs, mostly from graft donor cells, taken 360 days after TCRalphabeta/CD19-depleted stem cell transplant. The chain carries TRBV7-8 and TRBJ2-2; weak D call: TRBD1 (5 bases). CDR3 in amino acids: CASSLDIGELFF. CDR3 nucleotide sequence: TGTGCCAGCAGCTTGGACATCGGGGAGCTGTTTTTT.